These T cell receptor beta chains were read from a single sample in a study of long-term antiretroviral therapy in people with HIV. Here immunoSEQ multiplex PCR was the method, and the copy in TCRdb shows in-frame clones only, minus some. The sample has approximately 18,000 clones, over 70% seen once. Specimen: unsorted PBMCs, collected 2.3 years after starting antiretroviral therapy. The receptors come from a woman between 35 and 50 years old with HIV. CDR3s include the opening cysteine and the closing phenylalanine or tryptophan. D genes are given only for firm matches. Only part of the rows carry a size: once, few, many, or a class if the clone is expanded.

DNA: TGCGCCAGCAGCCAAGATCTGGAAACGGAAAAACTGTTTTTT; CDR3: CASSQDLETEKLFF; size: .; V: TRBV4-1; J: TRBJ1-4; D: .
DNA: TGTGCCAGCAGCTCCTACAGGGAAAGGGGCCTCGAGCAGTACTTC; CDR3: CASSSYRERGLEQYF; size: .; V: TRBV7-2; J: TRBJ2-7; D: .
DNA: TGTGCCAGCTCCACAGATGCAGGGGTCCTAGCGGGATACCAAGAGACCCAGTACTTC; CDR3: CASSTDAGVLAGYQETQYF; size: .; V: TRBV18; J: TRBJ2-5; D: TRBD2
DNA: TGCAGCGTCGACAGGAACACTGAAGCTTTCTTT; CDR3: CSVDRNTEAFF; size: .; V: TRBV29-1; J: TRBJ1-1; D: .
DNA: TGTGCCAGCAGCTTATCGGGACATCCTCAAGAGACCCAGTACTTC; CDR3: CASSLSGHPQETQYF; size: .; V: TRBV11-2; J: TRBJ2-5; D: .
DNA: TGTGCCAGCAGTTTAGGGGGGGCTGCCTTTCATGGCTACACCTTC; CDR3: CASSLGGAAFHGYTF; size: .; V: TRBV27; J: TRBJ1-2; D: .
DNA: TGTGCCAGCAGCGCCGTACCGGGACAGCCTCCCTACGAGCAGTACTTC; CDR3: CASSAVPGQPPYEQYF; size: .; V: TRBV9; J: TRBJ2-7; D: TRBD1
DNA: TGTGCCAGCAGCGCCCGGAGAGGGCAGGGGGCCGATGAAGCTTTCTTT; CDR3: CASSARRGQGADEAFF; size: .; V: TRBV7-9; J: TRBJ1-1; D: TRBD1
DNA: TGTGCCAGCAGTTACTCCGCAGGGAACACTGAAGCTTTCTTT; CDR3: CASSYSAGNTEAFF; size: .; V: TRBV6-5; J: TRBJ1-1; D: .
DNA: TGTGCCAGCAGTTTATCTCCAGGGTGGTCTGGCTACACCTTC; CDR3: CASSLSPGWSGYTF; size: few; V: TRBV27; J: TRBJ1-2; D: .
DNA: TGTGCCAGCAGCTGGACTAGCGGGGGGGCTGTTGGCACAGATACGCAGTATTTT; CDR3: CASSWTSGGAVGTDTQYF; size: .; V: TRBV7-9; J: TRBJ2-3; D: TRBD2
DNA: TGTGCCAGCAGCTTAGCAGGGGAAGGCACTGAAGCTTTCTTT; CDR3: CASSLAGEGTEAFF; size: few; V: TRBV7-9; J: TRBJ1-1; D: .
DNA: TGCAGCGTTGATGGGGGGACAGGGAACACTGAAGCTTTCTTT; CDR3: CSVDGGTGNTEAFF; size: .; V: TRBV29-1; J: TRBJ1-1; D: TRBD1
DNA: TGTGCCATCAACCTCGGGACTAGCGGGGGGAACAATGAGCAGTTCTTC; CDR3: CAINLGTSGGNNEQFF; size: few; V: TRBV10-3; J: TRBJ2-1; D: TRBD2
DNA: TGTGCCAGCAGTTTATCGGGGGTTCACGGCTACACCTTC; CDR3: CASSLSGVHGYTF; size: few; V: TRBV27; J: TRBJ1-2; D: .
DNA: TGTGCCAGCAGTGGGGGTCCCGGGGAGCTGTTTTTT; CDR3: CASSGGPGELFF; size: .; V: TRBV6-1; J: TRBJ2-2; D: .
DNA: TGTGCCAGTAGTATAAGAGGGGACAGCATCCGCTATGGCTACACCTTC; CDR3: CASSIRGDSIRYGYTF; size: .; V: TRBV19; J: TRBJ1-2; D: TRBD1
DNA: TGTGCCAGCTTACAGGGTTTCAACACTGAAGCTTTCTTT; CDR3: CASLQGFNTEAFF; size: .; V: TRBV18; J: TRBJ1-1; D: .
DNA: TGCGCCCAAGGCTCCTCCTACAATGAGCAGTTCTTC; CDR3: CAQGSSYNEQFF; size: .; V: TRBV30; J: TRBJ2-1; D: .
DNA: TGCGCCAGCAGCCAAGACGAGGGGTTTTACAATGAGCAGTTCTTC; CDR3: CASSQDEGFYNEQFF; size: few; V: TRBV4-3; J: TRBJ2-1; D: .
DNA: TGTGCCACCGCCCTGTCTACGGCTGACTCAGATGAGCAGTTCTTC; CDR3: CATALSTADSDEQFF; size: .; V: TRBV6-6; J: TRBJ2-1; D: .
DNA: TGCGCCAGCAGACAGACAGGGAGCGATGAGCAGTTCTTC; CDR3: CASRQTGSDEQFF; size: .; V: TRBV4-1; J: TRBJ2-1; D: TRBD1
DNA: TGTGCCAGCAGCTCGGGACAGAGCTCCTACGAGCAGTACTTC; CDR3: CASSSGQSSYEQYF; size: few; V: TRBV5-5; J: TRBJ2-7; D: TRBD1
DNA: TGTGCCTGGAGTGCAAACAGGGGACCTGGGTGGGAAGCTTTCTTT; CDR3: CAWSANRGPGWEAFF; size: .; V: TRBV30; J: TRBJ1-1; D: TRBD1
DNA: TGTGCCAGCAGTGTCTCCAGACGGGGCTACACCTTC; CDR3: CASSVSRRGYTF; size: few; V: TRBV6-1; J: TRBJ1-2; D: .
DNA: TGTGCCAGCAGCCAACTCAGCACCCTCACTGAAGCTTTCTTT; CDR3: CASSQLSTLTEAFF; size: .; V: TRBV5-4; J: TRBJ1-1; D: .
DNA: TGTGCCAGCAGCCCAGGGGAGGGGGGCTACACCTTC; CDR3: CASSPGEGGYTF; size: few; V: TRBV11-3; J: TRBJ1-2; D: .
DNA: TGTGCCAGCAGGGAGAGGGGCACAGATACGCAGTATTTT; CDR3: CASRERGTDTQYF; size: .; V: TRBV7-8; J: TRBJ2-3; D: .
DNA: TGTGCCAGCGGGCTTATGAACACTGAAGCTTTCTTT; CDR3: CASGLMNTEAFF; size: once; V: TRBV6-5; J: TRBJ1-1; D: .
DNA: TGTGCCAGCAGCTGGGGACAGGGAACCTACGAGCAGTACTTC; CDR3: CASSWGQGTYEQYF; size: .; V: TRBV11-2; J: TRBJ2-7; D: TRBD1
DNA: TGTGCCAGCAGCCCTGGCACCGGGGAGCTGTTTTTT; CDR3: CASSPGTGELFF; size: .; V: TRBV5-6; J: TRBJ2-2; D: .
DNA: TGTGCCAGCAGTTATTCCACAGGGGGCTACACCTTC; CDR3: CASSYSTGGYTF; size: .; V: TRBV6-6; J: TRBJ1-2; D: .
DNA: TGTGCCAGCAGCCCCCGGGGTCCGGAGACCCAGTACTTC; CDR3: CASSPRGPETQYF; size: .; V: TRBV7-9; J: TRBJ2-5; D: .
DNA: TGTGCCAGCAGCGTCCTAGGGACCCTGGGGACCGGGGAGCTGTTTTTT; CDR3: CASSVLGTLGTGELFF; size: .; V: TRBV9; J: TRBJ2-2; D: .
DNA: TGTGCCAGTACCCCCACAGGGGGGGGCACCGGGGAGCTGTTTTTT; CDR3: CASTPTGGGTGELFF; size: .; V: TRBV19; J: TRBJ2-2; D: .
DNA: TGCGCCAGCAGCTTCGGGACAGCCTACGAGCAGTACTTC; CDR3: CASSFGTAYEQYF; size: medium-sized; V: TRBV5-1; J: TRBJ2-7; D: TRBD1
DNA: TGTGCCAGCAGCTTAGAAGCGGGGAACACAGATACGCAGTATTTT; CDR3: CASSLEAGNTDTQYF; size: once; V: TRBV11-2; J: TRBJ2-3; D: TRBD2
DNA: TGTGCCAGCAGTGGGGGTTACGAGCAGTACTTC; CDR3: CASSGGYEQYF; size: .; V: TRBV2; J: TRBJ2-7; D: .
DNA: TGTGCCAGCAGTTCAAATGAAAAACTGTTTTTT; CDR3: CASSSNEKLFF; size: few; V: TRBV27; J: TRBJ1-4; D: .
DNA: TGTGCCAGCAGCTTAAAGGGGACAACCTACGAGCAGTACTTC; CDR3: CASSLKGTTYEQYF; size: .; V: TRBV7-9; J: TRBJ2-7; D: .
DNA: TGTGCCAGCAGTCCCACACTAGCGAACTCCTACGAGCAGTACTTC; CDR3: CASSPTLANSYEQYF; size: few; V: TRBV11-1; J: TRBJ2-7; D: TRBD2
DNA: TGTGCCAGCAGTGAAGCGGGTGCCCCCTCCTACGAGCAGTACTTC; CDR3: CASSEAGAPSYEQYF; size: .; V: TRBV2; J: TRBJ2-7; D: .
DNA: TGCGCCAGCAGCCGAGTACTAGCGGGAGTCGACGAGCAGTACTTC; CDR3: CASSRVLAGVDEQYF; size: few; V: TRBV4-1; J: TRBJ2-7; D: TRBD2
DNA: TGTGCCAGCAGCTTGGACAGGGGGCGGTGGTACGAGCAGTACTTC; CDR3: CASSLDRGRWYEQYF; size: .; V: TRBV5-4; J: TRBJ2-7; D: TRBD1
DNA: TGTGCCAGCAGCCCGGGACTAGCGGGGGGGAAAATGGATACGCAGTATTTT; CDR3: CASSPGLAGGKMDTQYF; size: .; V: TRBV7-2; J: TRBJ2-3; D: TRBD2
DNA: TGCGCCAGCAGCTTGTGGGGACTAGCGGGAGATATAGATACGCAGTATTTT; CDR3: CASSLWGLAGDIDTQYF; size: .; V: TRBV5-1; J: TRBJ2-3; D: TRBD2